The 8 T cell receptor beta chains below all came from one sample that was sequenced in a study of cytomegalovirus exposure and HLA in healthy donors. The PCR used 60 Vbeta and 13 Jbeta primers. Sequencing was performed with immunoSEQ multiplex PCR; in TCRdb, only in-frame clones are kept and a portion is missing. The table lists approximately 130,000 clones, roughly 79% of them singletons. The source material was PBMCs. These receptor sequences come from a woman aged 45-65 years in good health and CMV-seronegative.

The chain joins TRBV7-2 to TRBJ2-5; TRBD2 matches at 8 bases. The germline gives CDR1 SGHTA, CDR2 FQGNSA. J lost 0 bases, V lost 3 bases, and 6 bases had no gene match. The CDR3 is made up of 16 amino acids. The CDR3 here is CASSLEAGGYQETQYF. CDR3 nucleotide sequence: TGTGCCAGCAGCTTGGAGGCGGGAGGCTACCAAGAGACCCAGTACTTC.

This chain connects TRBV28 to TRBJ1-3; possibly TRBD1 for D (5 bases). V was clipped by 5 bases and J by 0 bases, with 5 bases between them. The CDR3 contains 13 residues. CDR1 and CDR2 from the germline V gene are MDHEN and SYDVKM. The CDR3 is CASSQGSGNTIYF. CDR3 nucleotide sequence: TGTGCCAGCAGTCAGGGCTCTGGAAACACCATATATTTT.

This rearrangement joins TRBV19 to TRBJ2-2, with 8 bases identical to TRBD1. CDR1 and CDR2 (germline): LNHDA, SQIVND (reference sequence). The CDR3 totals 16 residues. With V trimmed by 4 bases and J by 6 bases, 10 bases remained unmatched. DNA of the CDR3: TGTGCCAGTAGTACACTAGGACAGGGTAGCGCCGGGGAGCTGTTTTTT. Its translation is CASSTLGQGSAGELFF.

Concerning this clone itself: One end of the junction fails to match germline, which may point to a read error. The rearrangement joins TRBV9 to TRBJ1-2, with 8 bases fitting TRBD1. The germline gives CDR1 SGDLS, CDR2 YYNGEE. CDR3 length: 15 residues. The CDR3 protein is CASSLGQGLWYGYPF. The CDR3 nucleotides read TGTGCCAGCAGCCTAGGACAGGGCTTGTGGTATGGCTACCCCTTC.

This chain links TRBV19 with TRBJ1-2, with TRBD1 matching 9 bases. Germline V gene sequence: CDR1 LNHDA, CDR2 SQIVND (reference sequence). The CDR3 is made up of 15 amino acids. V shed 5 bases, J shed 6 bases, and the junction held 10 bases outside the gene matches. The CDR3 DNA reads as TGTGCCAGTAGTCCCCTGGACAGGGGAGTCGATGGCTACACCTTC. The encoded protein is CASSPLDRGVDGYTF.

The chain combines TRBV5-1 with TRBJ1-1; tentative D call: TRBD1 (6 bases). CDR1 and CDR2 (germline): SGHRS, YFSETQ. The CDR3 consists of 16 residues. Between the trimmed V and J ends, which lost 1 base and 0 bases, there was a span of 13 bases. DNA for the CDR3: TGCGCCAGCAGCTTGTGGGACATTAGTGTGAACACTGAAGCTTTCTTT. It translates to CASSLWDISVNTEAFF.

This sequence joins TRBV29-1 and TRBJ2-5; D possibly corresponds to TRBD1 (6 bases). Deletions cut 4 bases from V and 2 bases from J, with 11 bases between. Looked up from germline, CDR1 is SQVTM and CDR2 is ANQGSEA. The CDR3 is 13 residues long. The CDR3 DNA sequence: TGCAGCGTTGCTGGGACAAATCAAGAGACCCAGTACTTC. It encodes CSVAGTNQETQYF.

This clone came up a few times. The V call is TRBV4-3, the J call TRBJ2-6, with D possibly TRBD1 on 6 matching bases. Deletions cut 0 bases from V and 6 bases from J, with 12 bases between. CDR1 and CDR2 from the germline V gene are LGHNA and YSLEER. CDR3 length equals 16 residues. As DNA, the CDR3 is TGCGCCAGCAGCCAAGACGAAGACAGGTCGGCCAACGTCCTGACTTTC. This sequence encodes CASSQDEDRSANVLTF.